This passage covers 7 T cell receptor beta chains from one sample sequenced in a study of naive and memory T cell subsets. Two oligonucleotides, mixed equimolar, formed the beta constant-region primer covering TRBC1 and TRBC2. TCRdb independently ran MiXCR on the UMI-ligation and nested PCR reads; one entry per CDR3 protein. This sample has about 80,000 distinct CDR3 sequences, with around 14% found just once. Source material: central memory CD4+ T cells from blood. The receptors stem from a human donor in good health.

This chain joins TRBV29-1 and TRBJ1-1; 7 nucleotides align to TRBD1. Germline-derived CDR1 and CDR2 are SQVTM and ANQGSEA. V lost 6 bases to trimming and J lost 8 bases; unmatched junction nucleotides: 9. The CDR3 extends over 12 amino acids. The CDR3 nucleotides are TGCAGCGTCGCGCTAGAGACAGGGGAAGCTTTCTTT. Protein: CSVALETGEAFF.

V usage is TRBV4-3 and J usage is TRBJ2-1; 10 bases agree with TRBD1. The V gene end was trimmed by 4 bases and the J gene end by 1 base; junction bases not matched to a gene: 1. CDR3 length: 15 amino acids. Germline V gives CDR1 LGHNA, CDR2 YSLEER. CDR3 sequence reads: CASSLGQGSYNEQFF. CDR3 nucleotide sequence: TGCGCCAGCAGCCTGGGACAGGGGTCCTACAATGAGCAGTTCTTC.

This clonotype appeared many times. This CDR3 reads CASSPPQLAGAAEQYF. The CDR3 DNA reads as TGTGCCAGCTCACCGCCTCAACTAGCGGGAGCCGCCGAGCAGTACTTC. The chain is built from TRBV18 and TRBJ2-7, with 11 nucleotides matching TRBD2. V lost 3 bases to trimming and J lost 6 bases; unmatched junction nucleotides: 10. Germline CDR1 reads KGHSH; CDR2 reads LQKENI. This CDR3 region has 16 residues.

The chain uses TRBV4-1 and TRBJ1-1; weak D call: TRBD1 (6 bases). Trimming shortened V by 4 bases and J by 4 bases, and 10 bases separated the two germline ends. CDR1 and CDR2 from the germline V gene are MGHRA and YSYEKL. The CDR3 spans 13 residues. The CDR3 bases are TGCGCCAGCAGCCGCCAGGGGTTCACTGAAGCTTTCTTT. It yields the protein CASSRQGFTEAFF.

Ten or more counts support this clonotype. V gene TRBV6-5 combines with J gene TRBJ2-3; the match to TRBD2 covers 9 bases. CDR3 length: 16 amino acids. The ends lost 6 bases at V and 5 bases at J; junction bases unmatched: 12. CDR1 and CDR2 from the germline V gene are MNHEY and SVGAGI. CDR3 residues: CASRPTGTSRIDTQYF. The CDR3 nucleotides read TGTGCCAGCAGACCGACCGGGACTAGCAGAATAGATACGCAGTATTTT.

Ten or more counts support this clonotype. This chain links TRBV28 with TRBJ2-7, with TRBD2 as a possible D gene (6 bases). Germline values: CDR1 MDHEN, CDR2 SYDVKM. This CDR3 region has 12 residues. Trimming left V 2 bases short and J 7 bases short, with 9 bases between. CDR3 region: CASSLKAGEQYF. CDR3 nucleotide sequence: TGTGCCAGCAGTTTAAAGGCGGGAGAGCAGTACTTC. Full variable domain (outside the CDR3, taken from reference TRBV28 and TRBJ2-7): DVKVTQSSRYLVKRTGEKVFLECVQDMDHENMFWYRQDPGLGLRLIYFSYDVKMKEKGDIPEGYSVSREKKERFSLILESASTNQTSMYLCASSLKAGEQYFGPGTRLTVT.

This chain uses TRBV20-1 with TRBJ2-5; 10 nucleotides align to TRBD1. V shed 6 bases and J 3 bases; nucleotides not matched to a gene: 7. This CDR3 is 14 amino acids long. Per germline, CDR1 DFQATT and CDR2 SNEGSKA (reference sequence). The CDR3 region has the DNA TGCAGTGCGCCGACAGGGGGCCTGGAAGAGACCCAGTACTTC. This encodes CSAPTGGLEETQYF.